This T cell receptor beta chain is from a study of cytomegalovirus exposure and HLA in healthy donors. Findings and caveats of the study: It is likely that the observed cluster of highly shared sequence variants was a sequencing artifact.

This PCR relied on a set of 60 Vbeta primers and 13 Jbeta primers. Method: immunoSEQ multiplex PCR; TCRdb's copy keeps in-frame clones and lacks some. Of roughly 100,000 clones detected, 75% to 90% appear once; the ten largest clones hold about 3.8%. To note about this clone: Its antigen is as yet unknown.

With 2 bases removed from V and 3 bases from J, the gap between germline ends came to 14 bases. This CDR3 is built from 15 residues. CDR1 and CDR2 from the germline V gene are MNHEY and SMNVEV (reference sequence). Each donor was healthy, and each was a bone marrow donor. The clonotype originates from a young man in good health and CMV-seronegative. The rearrangement joins TRBV27 to TRBJ2-7; the D gene is possibly TRBD1 (6 bases). The sequenced material came from PBMCs. The CDR3 protein is CASSLGTGLIYEQYF. The CDR3 bases are TGTGCCAGCAGTTTAGGAACAGGGCTAATCTACGAGCAGTACTTC.